The sequence of this T cell receptor beta chain was determined in a study of blood T cells in healthy people across ages. A second PCR of roughly 7 to 11 cycles used a sample-barcoded 5' primer and a J-beta primer mix. Each of the cDNA molecules was tagged by a template-switch adaptor with 12 random nucleotides. A single record per CDR3 protein comes from TCRdb applying MiXCR to the 5' RACE reads. The profile shows around 800,000 distinct CDR3 sequences, approximately 53% of them singletons. Study-wide points: Estimated diversity that came from one million T cells was considered an underestimate. Naive CD4+ cells and diversity were both higher in long-lived donors than in aged donors.

Each sample yielded at least 5.5 micrograms of PBMC total RNA. The V segment lost 11 bases and the J segment 3 bases; nucleotides outside the gene matches: 13. Per germline, CDR1 MGHDK and CDR2 SYGVNS. CDR3 length: 15 amino acids. This clonotype was counted a single time. Its antigen is currently unknown. V is TRBV25-1 and J is TRBJ1-2, with TRBD1 matching 9 bases. This receptor was obtained from an older man in good health. The sample taken for sequencing was blood. CDR3 nucleotides: TGTGCCCGACGACCGAGGGACAGGGAATACTATGGCTACACCTTC. Amino acid sequence: CARRPRDREYYGYTF.